This T cell receptor beta chain was documented in a study of blood T cells in healthy people across ages (dated by TCRdb to about 2015). About the full investigation: In model experiments, template switching captured roughly one uniquely barcoded TCR beta cDNA molecule for every two T cells. The study measured age-related changes in TCR beta repertoire diversity using deep sequencing normalized with unique cDNA molecular identifiers. Donors were grouped into four age groups: young (average about 15 years), middle-aged (around 39), aged (around 60) and long-lived (approximately 82). Donors of different ages were randomly distributed across sequencing lanes to avoid experimental bias. For two donors (one aged 18 to 30 and one aged 80 or older), the study analyzed two additional independent replicas of 1 million unique cDNA reads from the same blood draw.

Library construction relied on 5' RACE. Sequencing used an Illumina HiSeq 2500. The second PCR ran for about 6 to 12 cycles and used a J-beta primer mix along with a sample-barcoded 5' primer. A template-switch 5' adaptor carrying 12 random nucleotides introduced a unique molecular identifier onto each TCR beta cDNA molecule. Each sample yielded at least 3 million CDR3-containing paired-end reads. First-strand cDNA was synthesized from all RNA with the Mint cDNA synthesis kit, primed by a TRBC-specific oligonucleotide. All cDNA was treated with uracil-DNA glycosylase and then went through a first 18-cycle PCR with the universal primers M1SS and BC2_uni_R. For the original study's pipeline: Each sample was normalized by randomly selecting 1 million high-quality reads, each carrying a distinct molecular identifier. Instead of being binned into consensus sequences, reads with shared molecular identifiers were discarded. CDR3 identification, clonotype clustering and error correction used MiTCR with a Q25 quality threshold and the strictest error-elimination algorithm. A nonparametric unseen species model with Euler transformation was used to estimate a lower bound on total TCR beta diversity. The raw public data were reprocessed by TCRdb itself: fastp quality trimming at Q25, MiXCR clonotype calling, in-frame beta chains only. Rows are unified per CDR3 protein, each entry keeping the most common DNA and genes. Here the V and J calls rest on TCRdb's processing, not on the authors' analysis. This sample is represented by 650,000 to 800,000 distinct CDR3 sequences; approximately 52% of them were singletons. In total, the top ten clones hold approximately 12% of the sample.

Systemically healthy Caucasian individuals from Russia, 35 to 50 in total and aged about 6 to 90 years, were included as donors. About 9.8 milliliters of peripheral blood were drawn from each donor into EDTA-treated Vacutainer tubes. Ficoll-Paque density-gradient centrifugation was used to isolate PBMCs, with at least 7 million per sample. Trizol reagent was used to extract total RNA from the PBMCs, yielding at least 5 micrograms per sample. Naive CD45RAhigh/CD27high T cell percentages were measured by flow cytometry on a PBMC aliquot from every donor. Remarks on this clonotype: Its antigen is unknown. Nothing much larger sits one base from this clone, and base qualities are not available.

The paper's findings and limits, for the study overall: Observed TCR beta diversity correlated strongly with the percentage of naive T cells measured by flow cytometry. Estimates of total diversity based on one million sequenced T cells were regarded as lower bounds and as underestimates. The long-lived group showed more naive CD4+ T cells, fewer expanded clones and increased TCR diversity than the aged group, suggesting age selection. Conclusive comparison of naive and antigen-experienced compartments was prevented by the profiling of bulk unsorted PBMCs. Observed TCR beta diversity per million T cells fell roughly linearly with age, and a significant reduction was already apparent by age about 38. Because the CMV infection status of the donors was unknown, age-related changes in expanded clonotypes may potentially have been confounded.

V and J are truncated by 0 bases and 5 bases respectively, leaving an intervening sequence of 11 bases. Its CDR3 holds 15 amino acids, cysteine through phenylalanine. The only DNA kept is the CDR3, 45 bases in frame from the first base. This TCR was recovered from a woman older than 75 in good health. The rearrangement joined TRBV12-3 or TRBV12-4 to TRBJ1-5; the D segment could be TRBD1, given 5 matching bases. The sequenced sample consisted of blood. The CDR3 reads as follows: CASSLAAGMHQPQHF. The DNA sequence reads TGTGCCAGCAGTTTAGCGGCAGGGATGCATCAGCCCCAGCATTTT.